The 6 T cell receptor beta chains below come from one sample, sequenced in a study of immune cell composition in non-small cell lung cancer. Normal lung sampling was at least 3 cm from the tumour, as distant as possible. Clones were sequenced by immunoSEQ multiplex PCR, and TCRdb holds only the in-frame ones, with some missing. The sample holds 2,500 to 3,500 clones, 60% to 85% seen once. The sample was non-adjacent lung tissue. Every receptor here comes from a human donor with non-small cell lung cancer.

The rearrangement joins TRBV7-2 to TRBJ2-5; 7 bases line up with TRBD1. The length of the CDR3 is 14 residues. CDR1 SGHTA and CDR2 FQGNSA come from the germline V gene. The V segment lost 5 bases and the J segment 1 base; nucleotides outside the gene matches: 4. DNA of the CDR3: TGTGCCAGCAGCCGGGGACAGCTCCAAGAGACCCAGTACTTC. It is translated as CASSRGQLQETQYF.

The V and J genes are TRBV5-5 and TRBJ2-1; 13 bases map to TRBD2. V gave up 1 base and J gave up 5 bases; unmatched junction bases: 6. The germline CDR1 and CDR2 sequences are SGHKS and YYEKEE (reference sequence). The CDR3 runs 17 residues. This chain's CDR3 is CASSLRLAGGQNNEQFF. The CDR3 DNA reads TGTGCCAGCAGCTTGAGACTAGCGGGGGGCCAGAACAATGAGCAGTTCTTC.

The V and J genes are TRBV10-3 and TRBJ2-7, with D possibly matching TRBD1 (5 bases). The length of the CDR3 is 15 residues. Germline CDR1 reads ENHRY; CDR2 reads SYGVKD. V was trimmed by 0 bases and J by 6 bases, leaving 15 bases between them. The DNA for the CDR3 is TGTGCCATCAGTGAGTCGAAGGGGAACAGAGGCGAGCAGTACTTC. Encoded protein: CAISESKGNRGEQYF.

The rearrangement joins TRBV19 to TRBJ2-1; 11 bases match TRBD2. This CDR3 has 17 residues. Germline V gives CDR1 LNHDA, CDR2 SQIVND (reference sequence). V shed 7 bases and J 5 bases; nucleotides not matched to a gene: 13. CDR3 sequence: CASTPLAGGLKDNEQFF. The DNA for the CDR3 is TGTGCCAGTACCCCCCTAGCGGGAGGCTTGAAAGACAATGAGCAGTTCTTC. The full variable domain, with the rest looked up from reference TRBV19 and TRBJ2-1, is DGGITQSPKYLFRKEGQNVTLSCEQNLNHDAMYWYRQDPGQGLRLIYYSQIVNDFQKGDIAEGYSVSREKKESFPLTVTSAQKNPTAFYLCASTPLAGGLKDNEQFFGPGTRLTVL.

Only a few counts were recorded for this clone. The CDR3 DNA follows: TGCGCCAGCAGTCAGGCACCGGACTGTCCAGCCTACAATGAGCAGTTCTTC. Its translation is CASSQAPDCPAYNEQFF. The chain links TRBV23-1 to TRBJ2-1; TRBD2 might be the D (5 bases). TRBV23-1 is an open reading frame, and its role is uncertain. CDR3 length equals 17 residues. V was clipped by 3 bases and J by 2 bases, with 17 bases between them.

CDR3 bases: TGTGCCAGCAGCGCCCAGGGACAGGGCACTAATGAAAAACTGTTTTTT. This translates into CASSAQGQGTNEKLFF. The J gene is TRBJ1-4, the V gene TRBV5-6; TRBD1 aligns across 9 bases. V gave up 4 bases and J gave up 2 bases; unmatched junction bases: 6. The V gene's germline CDR1 is SGHDT and CDR2 YYEEEE. This CDR3 spans 16 amino acids.